Listed below are T cell receptor beta chains from one sample, sequenced in a study of T cell repertoires in cytomegalovirus infection. TCRdb fed the reads into MiXCR, producing one record per CDR3 protein. The sample has 20,000 to 25,000 distinct CDR3 sequences; 42% are singletons. For these receptors, no antigen is known. Material: CD8+ T cells from cultured PBMCs, obtained from culture after CMV antigen stimulation. The receptors derive from a human donor in good health (CMV status not recorded). Some clones in this sample may be carry-over from other donors' samples. Each CDR3 is given with its conserved first and last residue. A D gene is named only where the DNA matches it firmly. The listing skips clone size in some rows; elsewhere it reads once, few, many or a size class.

CDR3 DNA	CDR3 protein	clone size	D gene	CDR3 length	J gene	V gene
TGTGCCAGCAGTTTGGGGACAGGGGGCTCTGAAGCTTTCTTT	CASSLGTGGSEAFF	.	TRBD1	14	TRBJ1-1	TRBV28
TGTGCCAGTACGGTACAGGGGGCAAGGCGGACTGAAGCTTTCTTT	CASTVQGARRTEAFF	.	TRBD1	15	TRBJ1-1	TRBV19
TGTGCCAGCAGCCTAAGTGTTCAGAAGACCCAGTACTTC	CASSLSVQKTQYF	few	.	13	TRBJ2-5	TRBV7-6
TGTGCCAGCAGCTTAGAGGATAGCTACAATGAGCAGTTCTTC	CASSLEDSYNEQFF	.	.	14	TRBJ2-1	TRBV7-6
TGTGCCAGCAGCCTGACTGTCTCTGGAAACACCATATATTTT	CASSLTVSGNTIYF	.	.	14	TRBJ1-3	TRBV7-2
TGTGCCAGTAGTGCCGGACAGGGGGCCTATGGCTACACCTTC	CASSAGQGAYGYTF	few	TRBD1	14	TRBJ1-2	TRBV19
TGTGCCAGCGGGACCAGCTACAATGAGCAGTTCTTC	CASGTSYNEQFF	.	.	12	TRBJ2-1	TRBV27
TGTGCCAGTAGTTCGGTCGCCGGGGGGGAAGAGACCCAGTACTTC	CASSSVAGGEETQYF	.	TRBD2	15	TRBJ2-5	TRBV19
TGCAGTGCTAAAGGGACAGGGTCTCTCGGCTACACCTTC	CSAKGTGSLGYTF	.	TRBD1	13	TRBJ1-2	TRBV20-1
TGTGCCATCAGACAGAACACTGAAGCTTTCTTT	CAIRQNTEAFF	.	.	11	TRBJ1-1	TRBV10-3
TGCGCCAGCAGCCAAGATCTTGCACCTTCCTTGAACACTGAAGCTTTCTTT	CASSQDLAPSLNTEAFF	.	.	17	TRBJ1-1	TRBV4-3
TGTGCCATCAGTGAGTCCCCTGGCGGCCTCACCGGGGAGCTGTTTTTT	CAISESPGGLTGELFF	.	.	16	TRBJ2-2	TRBV10-3
TGTGCCAGCTCACCAGGGACAGGGGGCCACGAGCAGTACTTC	CASSPGTGGHEQYF	.	TRBD1	14	TRBJ2-7	TRBV18
TGTGCCAGCAGTTACTCGCGTGGTACAGATACGCAGTATTTT	CASSYSRGTDTQYF	.	.	14	TRBJ2-3	TRBV6-2/TRBV6-3
TGCAGTGCTAGAGATCGGCAGCTGAGCACTGAAGCTTTCTTT	CSARDRQLSTEAFF	.	.	14	TRBJ1-1	TRBV20-1
TGTGCCAGCAGCGTAGAGGGATATGGCTACACCTTC	CASSVEGYGYTF	.	.	12	TRBJ1-2	TRBV9
TGTGCCAGCAGTCTGGCGGCGGGGGGCCGCACAGATACGCAGTATTTT	CASSLAAGGRTDTQYF	few	TRBD2	16	TRBJ2-3	TRBV6-2/TRBV6-3
TGTGCCAGCAGCGACGGAGGGGGAAATCAGCCCCAGCATTTT	CASSDGGGNQPQHF	.	.	14	TRBJ1-5	TRBV7-4
TGTGCCAGCAGTCTAAGATCTCCGGGACTAGCTTACCATGAGCAGTTCTTC	CASSLRSPGLAYHEQFF	.	TRBD2	17	TRBJ2-1	TRBV6-6
TGTGCCAGTAGTATAAGGGGGGGCTCAGGGGCCAACGTCCTGACTTTC	CASSIRGGSGANVLTF	.	.	16	TRBJ2-6	TRBV19
TGTGCCAGCCAGGACAGGGCGAGGACTGAAGCTTTCTTT	CASQDRARTEAFF	once	TRBD1	13	TRBJ1-1	TRBV27
TGTGCCAGCACCCGAGACAGTGGGGCCGGGGAGCTGTTTTTT	CASTRDSGAGELFF	.	.	14	TRBJ2-2	TRBV6-8
TGTGCCAGCAGCTTACTGGTGACAGGGGTTCGCACCGGGGAGCTGTTTTTT	CASSLLVTGVRTGELFF	.	TRBD1	17	TRBJ2-2	TRBV7-3
TGTGCCAGCAGCTCGACGGGCGACTCTGGGGCCAACGTCCTGACTTTC	CASSSTGDSGANVLTF	few	.	16	TRBJ2-6	TRBV7-9
TGTGCCAGCAATGACGAAAACCTGAACACTGAAGCTTTCTTT	CASNDENLNTEAFF	.	.	14	TRBJ1-1	TRBV5-5
TGCAGTGCTGGAATCGGGACTCCAGTGAGGGAGCAGTACTTC	CSAGIGTPVREQYF	once	.	14	TRBJ2-7	TRBV20-1
TGTGCCAGCAGCTTATCTAGCGGGACTACCCAGTACTTC	CASSLSSGTTQYF	.	TRBD2	13	TRBJ2-5	TRBV7-2
TGTGCCAGCAGTTTCTTCGGGGGAACCGGGGAGCTGTTTTTT	CASSFFGGTGELFF	few	.	14	TRBJ2-2	TRBV12-3/TRBV12-4
TGTGCCAGCAGCTTCGGATATGAAGCTTTCTTT	CASSFGYEAFF	few	.	11	TRBJ1-1	TRBV7-2
TGTGCCAGCAGCTCACGGGACAGGGGCATTGAGCAGTTCTTC	CASSSRDRGIEQFF	.	TRBD1	14	TRBJ2-1	TRBV7-6
TGTGCCAGCAGTTCGGGACTAACCAATGAGCAGTTCTTC	CASSSGLTNEQFF	once	TRBD2	13	TRBJ2-1	TRBV6-8
TGTGCCAGCAGTTACCTAGACGGGAACACCGGGGAGCTGTTTTTT	CASSYLDGNTGELFF	.	.	15	TRBJ2-2	TRBV6-2/TRBV6-3
TGTGCCAGCACACCGGGACTGGCCCACAATGAGCAGTTCTTC	CASTPGLAHNEQFF	.	.	14	TRBJ2-1	TRBV7-8
TGTGCCAGCCCGGGTGGGGGGCCAGGGTGCGAGCAGTACTTC	CASPGGGPGCEQYF	many	.	14	TRBJ2-7	TRBV12-3/TRBV12-4
TGTGCCAGCACCTACGGACTAGGGACCACTGAAGCTTTCTTT	CASTYGLGTTEAFF	few	.	14	TRBJ1-1	TRBV6-5
TGTGCCAGCAGCTCCCCGAGGGGCTACACCTTC	CASSSPRGYTF	.	.	11	TRBJ1-2	TRBV4-2
TGTGCCAGCAGTTTAAGGGAACAGCATTACTTC	CASSLREQHYF	.	.	11	TRBJ2-7	TRBV12-3/TRBV12-4
TGCGCCAGCAGCCAGGCTAGGACTAGCGGGAATGAGCAGTTCTTC	CASSQARTSGNEQFF	few	TRBD2	15	TRBJ2-1	TRBV4-1
TGTGCTTCCGGGCAGGACACCCCCCGCGAGCAGTACTTC	CASGQDTPREQYF	.	.	13	TRBJ2-7	TRBV28
TGTGCCAGCAGTTCCGGGGTAGGGACAGATACGCAGTATTTT	CASSSGVGTDTQYF	.	.	14	TRBJ2-3	TRBV12-3/TRBV12-4
TGCGCCAGCAGCCAAGATTTAGGGTCCGGCTACACCTTC	CASSQDLGSGYTF	.	.	13	TRBJ1-2	TRBV4-1
TGTGCCAGCAGCGTAGGTTCCCCCGGGGAGCTGTTTTTT	CASSVGSPGELFF	many	.	13	TRBJ2-2	TRBV9
TGTGCCAGCAGCTTAGCGGGGGGGTCCCAAGAGACCCAGTACTTC	CASSLAGGSQETQYF	many	TRBD2	15	TRBJ2-5	TRBV7-7
TGTGCCAGCACCGAAGTGGACAGGGACGGATCACCCCTCCACTTT	CASTEVDRDGSPLHF	medium-sized	TRBD1	15	TRBJ1-6	TRBV2
TGTGCCAGCAGCCCAGACATACTTGACATTCAGTACTTC	CASSPDILDIQYF	many	.	13	TRBJ2-4	TRBV7-2
TGTGCCAGCAGTGACGGACAGGGGGCAGATACGCAGTATTTT	CASSDGQGADTQYF	.	TRBD1	14	TRBJ2-3	TRBV6-4
TGTGCCAGTACCACGGGGGAGGGCACAGATACGCAGTATTTT	CASTTGEGTDTQYF	few	.	14	TRBJ2-3	TRBV19
TGTGCCAGCAGCTTGGCCCGGATGGACTCCCAAGAGACCCAGTACTTC	CASSLARMDSQETQYF	.	.	16	TRBJ2-5	TRBV5-4
TGTGCCAGCAGTTTCCCGGACAGGGGTTCCAATCAGCCCCAGCATTTT	CASSFPDRGSNQPQHF	few	TRBD1	16	TRBJ1-5	TRBV6-2/TRBV6-3
TGTGCCAGCAGCTCCCGACCCACCGGGGCTTCCTACGAGCAGTACTTC	CASSSRPTGASYEQYF	.	.	16	TRBJ2-7	TRBV7-9
TGTGCCAGCAGTTACCGGGTCCCGGGACTAGCGGGATCCACAGATACGCAGTATTTT	CASSYRVPGLAGSTDTQYF	.	TRBD2	19	TRBJ2-3	TRBV6-5
TGTGCCAGCAGGTGGAGGGAAAGCTCCTACGAGCAGTACTTC	CASRWRESSYEQYF	.	.	14	TRBJ2-7	TRBV28
TGCAGTGCTACGGACAGCAACAATGAGCAGTTCTTC	CSATDSNNEQFF	.	.	12	TRBJ2-1	TRBV20-1
TGTGCCAGCAGTACTTGGACAGCTAACTATGGCTACACCTTC	CASSTWTANYGYTF	.	.	14	TRBJ1-2	TRBV6-1
TGTGCCAGCAATATCCGGACAGGACCCTATGGCTACACCTTC	CASNIRTGPYGYTF	.	TRBD1	14	TRBJ1-2	TRBV12-3/TRBV12-4
TGTGCCAGCAGTTACGAGTATACGGGGCGTATCCCAAACAATGAGCAGTTCTTC	CASSYEYTGRIPNNEQFF	few	.	18	TRBJ2-1	TRBV6-2/TRBV6-3
TGTGCCAGCAGCTTAGACCCTGACAGGGAACCCTCTGGGGCCAACGTCCTGACTTTC	CASSLDPDREPSGANVLTF	.	TRBD1	19	TRBJ2-6	TRBV11-3
TGTGCCAGCAGTTTCAACGTGAACACTGAAGCTTTCTTT	CASSFNVNTEAFF	.	.	13	TRBJ1-1	TRBV12-3/TRBV12-4
TGCGCCAGCAGCCAAGCCCCCGCCAGAGTTCAGGCAGCTGATCAGCCCCAGCATTTT	CASSQAPARVQAADQPQHF	.	.	19	TRBJ1-5	TRBV4-1